Described below is a single T cell receptor beta chain sequence and its context. The target antigen is unknown. Treatment of the sample: around 19 received Ad26.COV2.S at low or high dose, single or two shots; five or six received placebo; per-sample allocation not given. It was on day 63 after the first vaccine or placebo injection that samples were taken. CDR3 size: 18 residues. Germline V gene sequence: CDR1 SGHRS, CDR2 YFSETQ. V was pared by 3 bases and J by 5 bases, with 15 bases of the junction left unmatched. TCRdb keeps only in-frame clones here, not all; method: immunoSEQ multiplex PCR. The top ten hold roughly 3.5% of the sample, which has 350,000 to 450,000 clones, approximately 84% seen once. This entry comes from a study of Ad26.COV2.S vaccination and SARS-CoV-2 variants. Across the whole study: Enrolled in COV1001, the donor was in the Ad26.COV2.S trial arm, which received the vaccine. Study findings and constraints: Researchers reported similar non-spike TCR breadth in vaccine and placebo recipients.

V usage is TRBV5-1 and J usage is TRBJ2-2, with TRBD1 identical over 8 bases. This receptor was taken from a person aged 18-65 years who received the Ad26.COV2.S COVID-19 vaccine or a placebo. The sample consisted of peripheral blood, taken in a trial of Ad26.COV2.S vaccine versus placebo. The CDR3 loop is CASSSRWTGPSWTGELFF. CDR3 coding DNA: TGCGCCAGCAGCTCCCGATGGACAGGGCCTAGTTGGACCGGGGAGCTGTTTTTT.